This T cell receptor beta chain was observed in a study of blood T cell repertoires in COVID-19. Across the whole study: Material from acute and convalescent COVID-19 was sourced from the United States, Italy and Spain.

The germline V and J ends were trimmed by 3 bases and 9 bases, with 9 bases remaining between them. The germline V gene encodes CDR1 SGHNT and CDR2 YENEEA. CDR3 length: 12 amino acids. In the original processing: From reference gene primer amplification, estimates of nucleated cell counts were derived. Assay: immunoSEQ multiplex PCR; the TCRdb copy retains only in-frame clones and omits some. The DNA gave D and trimming, while V, J and clone size come from that table. The sample shows about 420,000 clones, 70% to 90% of them seen only once. In Seattle, patients joined the study during active infection and were tracked longitudinally.

This chain links TRBV11-3 with TRBJ1-5; TRBD1 might be the D (5 bases). The specimen was peripheral blood. This sequence originates from a man aged 18 to 29 with COVID-19, enrolled during active disease. Written as DNA, the CDR3 is TGTGCCAGCAGCTTCCAGGGTGGGCCCCAGCATTTT. Its protein is CASSFQGGPQHF.